Listed here are 10 T cell receptor beta chains from one sample, sequenced in a study of OX40 agonist ivuxolimab in advanced cancers. The table came from immunoSEQ multiplex PCR; TCRdb's copy has only in-frame clones and leaves some out. The sample lists roughly 43,000 clones; over 75% were seen once. The sequenced sample was CD4+ or CD8+ T cells sorted from blood, obtained in a trial of the OX40 agonist ivuxolimab. These receptors were taken from an adult with an advanced solid tumor such as melanoma, head and neck, liver or kidney cancer.

The chain links TRBV10-2 to TRBJ1-4; TRBD1 aligns across 8 bases. The CDR3 length is 16 residues. Per the germline V gene, CDR1 is WSHSY and CDR2 is SAAADI. V dropped 6 bases and J dropped 6; count of bases not matched to a gene: 12. The CDR3 region is CASRPGQGDLYEKLFF. The CDR3 DNA reads TGCGCCAGCAGACCCGGACAGGGCGATCTCTATGAAAAACTGTTTTTT.

This rearrangement joins TRBV5-6 to TRBJ1-5, with no clear D. Germline values: CDR1 SGHDT, CDR2 YYEEEE. This CDR3 is built from 13 residues. V shed 2 bases and J shed 6 bases, with 9 bases lying between them. In DNA, the CDR3 is TGTGCCAGCAGCTTTAAAGTGGGTCAGCCCCAGCATTTT. It yields the protein CASSFKVGQPQHF.

The chain carries TRBV4-1 and TRBJ2-4; tentative D call: TRBD2 (5 bases). The germline gives CDR1 MGHRA, CDR2 YSYEKL. With 4 bases removed from V and 0 bases from J, the gap between germline ends came to 19 bases. This CDR3 has 18 residues. The CDR3 DNA follows: TGCGCCAGCAGCCGTTCGAACCGGGAAGCTCTAGCCAAAAACATTCAGTACTTC. Amino acids: CASSRSNREALAKNIQYF.

The CDR3 spells CASSFRYGAGGIHNEQFF. In nucleotides, the CDR3 is TGTGCCAGCAGCTTCCGCTATGGGGCGGGGGGCATTCACAATGAGCAGTTCTTC. V gene TRBV7-9 combines with J gene TRBJ2-1; 8 bases match TRBD2. Germline trimming cut 3 bases from V and 5 bases from J; bases unmatched to any gene: 15. Germline CDR1 is SEHNR and CDR2 is FQNEAQ (reference sequence). CDR3 length: 18 amino acids.

V gene TRBV5-1 combines with J gene TRBJ2-7; TRBD2 matches 8 bases. Germline loops: CDR1 SGHRS, CDR2 YFSETQ. The CDR3 length is 16 residues. Trimming at V came to 7 bases and at J to 0 bases, leaving 12 bases not matched to a gene. CDR3 DNA: TGCGCCAGCCCTCCGGGGGGGGAGGCCTACTCCTACGAGCAGTACTTC. Its protein product is CASPPGGEAYSYEQYF.

The chain is built from TRBV6-1 and TRBJ1-2, with a weak D call TRBD1 (6 bases). Trimming took off 2 bases at V and 8 bases at J, with 18 bases between the two ends. Looked up from germline, CDR1 is MNHNS and CDR2 is SASEGT. The CDR3 consists of 15 residues. CDR3 sequence: CASSENWGGTGGYTF. CDR3 nucleotide sequence: TGTGCCAGCAGTGAAAATTGGGGGGGCACAGGGGGCTACACCTTC.

The DNA for the CDR3 is TGCGCCAGCAGCCAAGATCAACGGCACAGGGGCGCCTCCGGGGCCAACGTCCTGACTTTC. Its translation: CASSQDQRHRGASGANVLTF. The V gene is TRBV4-1, the J gene TRBJ2-6; 7 positions agree with TRBD1. The CDR3 is 20 amino acids. Germline lookup yields CDR1 MGHRA and CDR2 YSYEKL. Trimming cost V 0 bases and J 4 bases; bases outside gene matches: 15.

V usage is TRBV19 and J usage is TRBJ1-5, with D hard to call. The ends were cut back, 5 bases at V and 3 bases at J, with 11 bases in the middle. The CDR3 length is 14 residues. CDR1 LNHDA and CDR2 SQIVND come from the germline V gene (reference sequence). DNA for the CDR3: TGTGCCAGTAGTCCAGGACGGGACAATCAGCCCCAGCATTTT. Its translation: CASSPGRDNQPQHF.

V gene TRBV5-8 combines with J gene TRBJ1-2; 7 nucleotides agree with TRBD1. The germline CDR1 and CDR2 sequences are SGHTS and YDEGEE. Trimming at V came to 2 bases and at J to 1 base, leaving 2 bases not matched to a gene. CDR3 length equals 14 residues. The CDR3 DNA is TGTGCCAGCAGCTTACAGGGGAATAACTATGGCTACACCTTC. The encoded protein is CASSLQGNNYGYTF.

The chain uses TRBV7-8 and TRBJ2-6; D is ambiguous. The CDR3 has 16 residues. V gave up 0 bases and J gave up 3 bases, with 9 bases separating them. In germline, CDR1 is SGHVS, CDR2 FQNEAQ. Here the CDR3 DNA reads TGTGCCAGCAGCTTAGCGATAACAGTTGGGGCCAACGTCCTGACTTTC. Translation: CASSLAITVGANVLTF. Together with reference TRBV7-8 and TRBJ2-6, the CDR3 gives the full variable domain: GAGVSQSPRYKVAKRGQDVALRCDPISGHVSLFWYQQALGQGPEFLTYFQNEAQLDKSGLPSDRFFAERPEGSVSTLKIQRTQQEDSAVYLCASSLAITVGANVLTFGAGSRLTVL.